This T cell receptor beta chain was sequenced in a study of tumor and adjacent non-tumor tissue in lung cancer. This sample's RNA came from whole unsorted tissue. Newly diagnosed lung cancer patients had thoracic surgery in China, August–late 2014, without prior chemotherapy. The CDR3 covers 16 residues. Germline assignment: CDR1 MNHNY and CDR2 SVGAGI (reference sequence). Study findings and constraints: Shorter survival was associated with higher TCR diversity in tumors. TCR diversity was significantly greater in tumor than normal lung tissue.

On this clonotype: Its specificity is unknown. The junction does not match germline at one end; this may be a read error.

TCRbeta libraries were built with three rounds of nested PCR, modified from ARM-PCR. From the multiplex PCR reads, TCRdb called clonotypes with MiXCR, one entry per CDR3 protein. This table has some 90,000 distinct CDR3 sequences, 61% appearing once. The chain combines TRBV6-6 with TRBJ2-1; 11 nucleotides match TRBD2. The sample taken for sequencing was lung tumor tissue. This clonotype was obtained from a man between 65 and 85 years old with non-small cell lung cancer. The CDR3 here is CASSRGRVAGGLEEFF. The DNA of the CDR3 is TGTGCCAGCAGTCGCGGTCGGGTAGCGGGGGGGCTTGAGGAGTTCTTC.